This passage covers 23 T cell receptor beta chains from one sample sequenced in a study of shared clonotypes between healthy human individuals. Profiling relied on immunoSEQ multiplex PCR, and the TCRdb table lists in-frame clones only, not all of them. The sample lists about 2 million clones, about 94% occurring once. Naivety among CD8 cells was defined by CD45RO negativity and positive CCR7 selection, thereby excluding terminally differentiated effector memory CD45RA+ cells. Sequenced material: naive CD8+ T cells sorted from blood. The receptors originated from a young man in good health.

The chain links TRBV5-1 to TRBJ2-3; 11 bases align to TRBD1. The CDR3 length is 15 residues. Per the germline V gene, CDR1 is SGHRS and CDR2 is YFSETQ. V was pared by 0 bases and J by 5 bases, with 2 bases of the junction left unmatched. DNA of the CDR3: TGCGCCAGCAGCTTGGTGGGACAGGGGGTAGATACGCAGTATTTT. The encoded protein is CASSLVGQGVDTQYF.

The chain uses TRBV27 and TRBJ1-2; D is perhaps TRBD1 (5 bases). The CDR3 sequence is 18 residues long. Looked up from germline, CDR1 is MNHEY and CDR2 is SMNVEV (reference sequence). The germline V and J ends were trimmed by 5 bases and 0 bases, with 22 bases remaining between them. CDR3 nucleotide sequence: TGTGCCAGCAGTCCTACAGCCCTACAGGACTCAGCTAACTATGGCTACACCTTC. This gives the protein CASSPTALQDSANYGYTF.

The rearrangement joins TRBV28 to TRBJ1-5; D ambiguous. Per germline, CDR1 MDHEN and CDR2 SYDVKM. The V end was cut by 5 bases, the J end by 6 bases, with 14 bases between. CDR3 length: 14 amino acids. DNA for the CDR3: TGTGCCAGCAGTCCTGGGCCAACCGGTCAGCCCCAGCATTTT. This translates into CASSPGPTGQPQHF.

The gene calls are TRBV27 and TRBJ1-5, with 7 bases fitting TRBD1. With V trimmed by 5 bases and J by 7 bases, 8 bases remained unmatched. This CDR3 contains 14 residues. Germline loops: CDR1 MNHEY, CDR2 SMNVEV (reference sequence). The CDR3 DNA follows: TGTGCCAGCAGTATAGGACAGGAGACGCAGCCCCAGCATTTT. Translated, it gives CASSIGQETQPQHF.

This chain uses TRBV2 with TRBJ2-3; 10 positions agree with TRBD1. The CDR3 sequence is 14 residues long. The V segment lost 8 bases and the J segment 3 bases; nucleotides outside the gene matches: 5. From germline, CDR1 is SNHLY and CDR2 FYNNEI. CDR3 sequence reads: CASPKGQGTDTQYF. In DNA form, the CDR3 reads TGTGCCAGCCCAAAGGGACAGGGGACAGATACGCAGTATTTT.

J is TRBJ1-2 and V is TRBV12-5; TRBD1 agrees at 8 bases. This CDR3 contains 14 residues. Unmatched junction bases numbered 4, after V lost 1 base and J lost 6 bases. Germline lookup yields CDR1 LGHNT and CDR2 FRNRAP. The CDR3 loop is CASGLETGVNGYTF. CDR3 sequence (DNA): TGTGCTAGTGGTTTGGAGACAGGGGTTAATGGCTACACCTTC.

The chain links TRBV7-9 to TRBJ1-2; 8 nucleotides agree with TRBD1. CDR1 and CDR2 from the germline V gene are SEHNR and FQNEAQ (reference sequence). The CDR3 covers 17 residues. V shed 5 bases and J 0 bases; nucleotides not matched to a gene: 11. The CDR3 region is CASSEITGTGPNYGYTF. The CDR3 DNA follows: TGTGCCAGCAGCGAAATCACCGGGACAGGCCCTAACTATGGCTACACCTTC.

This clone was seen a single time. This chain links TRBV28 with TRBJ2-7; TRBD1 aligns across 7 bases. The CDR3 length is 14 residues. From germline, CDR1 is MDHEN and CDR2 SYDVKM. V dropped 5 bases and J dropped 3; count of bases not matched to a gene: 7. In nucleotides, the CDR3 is TGTGCCAGCAGTCCGGGACAGTTAGTCTACGAGCAGTACTTC. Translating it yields CASSPGQLVYEQYF.

The CDR3 spells CASTLILGAVGEGEAFF. The CDR3 region has the DNA TGTGCCAGTACCCTAATACTGGGAGCGGTTGGGGAGGGTGAAGCTTTCTTT. This chain links TRBV19 with TRBJ1-1; D gene unclear. Germline CDR1 LNHDA, CDR2 SQIVND (reference sequence). This CDR3 spans 17 amino acids. V lost 7 bases and J lost 7, with 28 bases in between.

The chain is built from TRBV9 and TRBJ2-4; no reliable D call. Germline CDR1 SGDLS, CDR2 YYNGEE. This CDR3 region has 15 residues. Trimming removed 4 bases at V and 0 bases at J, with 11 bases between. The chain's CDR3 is CASSPLASAKNIQYF. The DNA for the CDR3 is TGTGCCAGCAGCCCCCTGGCCTCAGCCAAAAACATTCAGTACTTC.

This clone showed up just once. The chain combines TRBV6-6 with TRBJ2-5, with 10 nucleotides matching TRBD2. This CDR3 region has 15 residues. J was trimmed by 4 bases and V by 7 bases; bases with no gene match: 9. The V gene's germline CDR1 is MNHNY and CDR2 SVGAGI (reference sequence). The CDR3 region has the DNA TGTGCCAGCACCCCAGGCCCTAGCGGGGGAGAGACCCAGTACTTC. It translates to CASTPGPSGGETQYF.

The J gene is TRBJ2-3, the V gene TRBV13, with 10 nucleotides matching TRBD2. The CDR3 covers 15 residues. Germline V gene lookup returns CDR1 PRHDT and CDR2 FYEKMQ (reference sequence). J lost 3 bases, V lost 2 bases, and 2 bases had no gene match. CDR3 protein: CASSLRAGGTDTQYF. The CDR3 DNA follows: TGTGCCAGCAGCTTAAGAGCGGGGGGGACAGATACGCAGTATTTT.

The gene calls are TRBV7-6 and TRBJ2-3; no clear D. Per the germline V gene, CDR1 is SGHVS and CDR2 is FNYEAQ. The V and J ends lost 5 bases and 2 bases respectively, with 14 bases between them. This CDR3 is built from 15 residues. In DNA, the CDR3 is TGTGCCAGCAGCCCCAGTTACGACCCCACAGATACGCAGTATTTT. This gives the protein CASSPSYDPTDTQYF. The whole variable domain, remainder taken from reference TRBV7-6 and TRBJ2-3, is GAGVSQSPRYKVTKRGQDVALRCDPISGHVSLYWYRQALGQGPEFLTYFNYEAQQDKSGLPNDRFSAERPEGSISTLTIQRTEQRDSAMYRCASSPSYDPTDTQYFGPGTRLTVL.

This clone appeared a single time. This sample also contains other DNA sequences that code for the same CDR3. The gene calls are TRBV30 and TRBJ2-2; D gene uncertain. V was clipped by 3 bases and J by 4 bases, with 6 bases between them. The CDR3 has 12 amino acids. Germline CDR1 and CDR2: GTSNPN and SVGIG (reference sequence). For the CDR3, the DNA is TGTGCCTGGAGCTCAGCCACCGGGGAGCTGTTTTTT. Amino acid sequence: CAWSSATGELFF. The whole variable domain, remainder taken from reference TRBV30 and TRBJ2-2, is SQTIHQWPATLVQPVGSPLSLECTVEGTSNPNLYWYRQAAGRGLQLLFYSVGIGQISSEVPQNLSASRPQDRQFILSSKKLLLSDSGFYLCAWSSATGELFFGEGSRLTVL.

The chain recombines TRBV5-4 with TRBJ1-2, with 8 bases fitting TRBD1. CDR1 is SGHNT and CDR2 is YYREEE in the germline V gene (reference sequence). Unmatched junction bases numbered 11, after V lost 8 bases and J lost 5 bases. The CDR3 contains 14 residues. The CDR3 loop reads CASSTGTGVYGYTF. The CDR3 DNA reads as TGTGCCAGTTCCACCGGGACAGGCGTTTATGGCTACACCTTC.

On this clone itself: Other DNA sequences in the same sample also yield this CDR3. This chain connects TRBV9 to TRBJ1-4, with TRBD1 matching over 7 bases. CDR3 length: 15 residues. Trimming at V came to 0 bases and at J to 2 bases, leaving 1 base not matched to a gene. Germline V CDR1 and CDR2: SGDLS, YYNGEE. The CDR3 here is CASSVEGATNEKLFF. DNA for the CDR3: TGTGCCAGCAGCGTAGAGGGGGCGACTAATGAAAAACTGTTTTTT. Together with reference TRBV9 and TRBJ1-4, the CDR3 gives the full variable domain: DSGVTQTPKHLITATGQRVTLRCSPRSGDLSVYWYQQSLDQGLQFLIQYYNGEERAKGNILERFSAQQFPDLHSELNLSSLELGDSALYFCASSVEGATNEKLFFGSGTQLSVL.

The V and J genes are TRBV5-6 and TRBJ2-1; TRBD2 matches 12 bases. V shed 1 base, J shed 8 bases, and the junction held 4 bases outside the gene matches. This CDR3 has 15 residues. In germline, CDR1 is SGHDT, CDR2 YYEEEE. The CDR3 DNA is TGTGCCAGCAGCTTGATGCTAGCGGGGGGGTATGAGCAGTTCTTC. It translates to CASSLMLAGGYEQFF.

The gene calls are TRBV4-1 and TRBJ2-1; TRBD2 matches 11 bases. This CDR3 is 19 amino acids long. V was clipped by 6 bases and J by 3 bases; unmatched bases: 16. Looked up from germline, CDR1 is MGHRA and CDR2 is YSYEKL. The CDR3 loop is CASRPTSGATTGVYNEQFF. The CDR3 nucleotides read TGCGCCAGCAGACCGACTAGCGGGGCTACAACCGGGGTCTACAATGAGCAGTTCTTC.

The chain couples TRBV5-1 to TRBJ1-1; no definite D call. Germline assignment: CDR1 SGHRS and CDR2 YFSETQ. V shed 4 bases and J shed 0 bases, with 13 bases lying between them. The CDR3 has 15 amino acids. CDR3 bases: TGCGCCAGCAGCGACCGGGATCAAATGAACACTGAAGCTTTCTTT. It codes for CASSDRDQMNTEAFF.

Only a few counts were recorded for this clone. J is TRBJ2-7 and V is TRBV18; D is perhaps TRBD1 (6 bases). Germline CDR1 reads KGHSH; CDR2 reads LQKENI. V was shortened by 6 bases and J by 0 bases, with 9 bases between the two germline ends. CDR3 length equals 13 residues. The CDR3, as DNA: TGTGCCAGCTCCCGGGACAACTCCTACGAGCAGTACTTC. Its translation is CASSRDNSYEQYF. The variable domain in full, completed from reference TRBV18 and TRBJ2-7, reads NAGVMQNPRHLVRRRGQEARLRCSPMKGHSHVYWYRQLPEEGLKFMVYLQKENIIDESGMPKERFSAEFPKEGPSILRIQQVVRGDSAAYFCASSRDNSYEQYFGPGTRLTVT.

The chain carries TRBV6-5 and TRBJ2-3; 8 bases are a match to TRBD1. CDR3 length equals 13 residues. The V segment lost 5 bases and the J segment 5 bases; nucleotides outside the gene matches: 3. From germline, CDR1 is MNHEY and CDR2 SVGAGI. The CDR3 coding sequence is TGTGCCAGCAGTCCACAGGGGGAAGATACGCAGTATTTT. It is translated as CASSPQGEDTQYF.

The CDR3 DNA follows: TGTGCCAGCAGCTTAACAGCGGGGGGCTCCTACAATGAGCAGTTCTTC. As protein: CASSLTAGGSYNEQFF. The chain uses TRBV7-9 and TRBJ2-1; 9 nucleotides line up with TRBD2. J gave up 0 bases and V 2 bases, and 2 bases lay outside the gene matches. The CDR3 covers 16 residues. CDR1 and CDR2 (germline): SEHNR, FQNEAQ (reference sequence).

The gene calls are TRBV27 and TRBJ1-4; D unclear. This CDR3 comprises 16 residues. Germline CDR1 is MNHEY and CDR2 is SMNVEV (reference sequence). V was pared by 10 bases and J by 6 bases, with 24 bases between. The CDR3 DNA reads TGTGCCACCGGCAATGACCCCCACGATGAGGATGAAAAACTGTTTTTT. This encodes CATGNDPHDEDEKLFF. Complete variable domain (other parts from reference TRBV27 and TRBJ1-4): EAQVTQNPRYLITVTGKKLTVTCSQNMNHEYMSWYRQDPGLGLRQIYYSMNVEVTDKGDVPEGYKVSRKEKRNFPLILESPSPNQTSLYFCATGNDPHDEDEKLFFGSGTQLSVL.